These T cell receptor beta chains were read from a single sample in a study of blood T cells in healthy people across ages. TCRdb fed the 5' RACE reads into MiXCR, producing one record per CDR3 protein. The sample includes about 670,000 distinct CDR3 sequences, around 38% of them seen just once. The sample consisted of blood. These receptor sequences come from an elderly man in good health. Each CDR3 is given with its conserved first and last residue. A D gene is named only where the DNA matches it firmly. Where a row states a size, it is once, few, many or the class of an expanded clone; other rows omit it.

TRBJ2-1,TRBD1,TRBV13,.,CASSRTTGGPSYNEQFF,TGTGCCAGCAGCAGAACCACAGGGGGTCCTTCCTACAATGAGCAGTTCTTC
TRBJ1-1,.,TRBV7-2,few,CASSSRRGGTEAFF,TGTGCCAGCAGCAGCAGGCGGGGAGGGACTGAAGCTTTCTTT
TRBJ1-1,.,TRBV5-1,few,CASSQSGRGTEAFF,TGCGCCAGCAGCCAATCCGGCAGGGGCACTGAAGCTTTCTTT
TRBJ1-2,.,TRBV5-1,few,CASSLDGANGYTF,TGCGCCAGCAGCTTGGACGGGGCGAATGGCTACACCTTC
TRBJ2-1,.,TRBV11-3,few,CASSQDSYNEQFF,TGTGCCAGCTCCCAGGACTCCTACAATGAGCAGTTCTTC
TRBJ2-3,TRBD1,TRBV6-1,.,CASNIPGQGSGTQYF,TGTGCCAGCAACATACCGGGACAGGGAAGCGGTACGCAGTATTTT
TRBJ1-2,TRBD1,TRBV29-1,once,CSGRGRNGDGYTF,TGCAGCGGCAGGGGGCGGAACGGGGATGGCTACACCTTC
TRBJ1-5,.,TRBV3-1,.,CASSPNGQPGQPQHF,TGTGCCAGCAGCCCAAATGGACAGCCGGGTCAGCCCCAGCATTTT
TRBJ2-3,.,TRBV14,few,CASSQATGYAGDTQYF,TGTGCCAGCAGCCAGGCCACAGGGTATGCAGGAGATACGCAGTATTTT
TRBJ2-1,TRBD2,TRBV6-2/TRBV6-3,few,CASTRRTSGNNEQFF,TGTGCCAGCACCCGAAGGACTAGCGGGAACAATGAGCAGTTCTTC
TRBJ1-1,.,TRBV20-1,.,CSASSGNTEAFF,TGCAGCGCTAGCTCAGGGAACACTGAAGCTTTCTTT
TRBJ2-7,.,TRBV30,once,CAWIPTGRPYEQYF,TGTGCCTGGATCCCGACAGGGAGGCCCTACGAGCAGTACTTC
TRBJ2-1,TRBD2,TRBV19,.,CASSSGGLAGGGEQFF,TGTGCCAGCAGTAGCGGGGGACTAGCGGGAGGCGGGGAGCAGTTCTTC
TRBJ2-5,.,TRBV7-2,.,CASSLRQGPGETQYF,TGTGCCAGCAGCTTGAGGCAGGGGCCGGGGGAGACCCAGTACTTC
TRBJ2-2,.,TRBV4-3,few,CASSPEAGRKAITGELFF,TGCGCCAGCAGCCCGGAGGCAGGCAGAAAAGCCATCACCGGGGAGCTGTTTTTT
TRBJ2-7,.,TRBV11-2,.,CASSWTLNYEQYF,TGTGCCAGCAGCTGGACCCTGAACTACGAGCAGTACTTC
TRBJ1-2,.,TRBV27,.,CASSPRVVHGYTF,TGTGCCAGCAGTCCGCGGGTGGTCCATGGCTACACCTTC
TRBJ2-5,TRBD2,TRBV4-2,.,CASSNRLAKGETQYF,TGTGCCAGCAGCAACCGACTAGCCAAGGGGGAGACCCAGTACTTC
TRBJ2-5,TRBD2,TRBV12-5,few,CASGSTPGLAEETQYF,TGTGCTAGTGGTTCAACCCCGGGACTAGCGGAAGAGACCCAGTACTTC
TRBJ2-5,TRBD2,TRBV5-1,.,CASSGTSGLGETQYF,TGCGCCAGCAGCGGGACTAGCGGGCTGGGAGAGACCCAGTACTTC
TRBJ2-7,TRBD1,TRBV7-9,.,CASSSQDRGVRGEQYF,TGTGCCAGCAGCTCCCAGGACAGGGGAGTAAGGGGCGAGCAGTACTTC
TRBJ2-1,.,TRBV4-3,.,CASSPGFGWGLDEQFF,TGCGCCAGCAGCCCGGGTTTTGGCTGGGGGTTAGATGAGCAGTTCTTC
TRBJ1-2,TRBD1,TRBV4-3,.,CASSHVGTGGDDYGYTF,TGCGCCAGCAGCCACGTCGGGACAGGGGGCGACGACTATGGCTACACCTTC
TRBJ2-1,.,TRBV20-1,once,CSARGLSGRVNERFF,TGCAGTGCTAGGGGCTTGTCAGGCAGGGTCAATGAGCGGTTCTTC
TRBJ2-5,.,TRBV29-1,few,CSVPSGETQYF,TGCAGCGTTCCTTCGGGAGAGACCCAGTACTTC
TRBJ1-2,.,TRBV3-1,.,CASSSRVNYGYTF,TGTGCCAGCAGCTCTAGGGTAAACTATGGCTACACCTTC
TRBJ1-1,.,TRBV4-3,.,CASSRIGQNTEAFF,TGCGCCAGCAGCCGCATAGGGCAGAACACTGAAGCTTTCTTT
TRBJ2-7,TRBD1,TRBV14,.,CASSQVGQGGKYF,TGTGCCAGCAGCCAAGTAGGACAGGGTGGGAAGTACTTC
TRBJ1-5,TRBD1,TRBV9,.,CASSVEGTANQPQHF,TGTGCCAGCAGCGTAGAAGGGACAGCCAATCAGCCCCAGCATTTT
TRBJ2-7,.,TRBV6-2/TRBV6-3,once,CASSSAGVSSYEQYF,TGTGCCAGCAGTTCCGCCGGGGTCAGCTCCTACGAGCAGTACTTC
TRBJ1-5,.,TRBV7-2,.,CASSLEGGIGPQHF,TGTGCCAGCAGCTTAGAAGGAGGGATAGGGCCCCAGCATTTT
TRBJ1-5,TRBD1,TRBV6-2/TRBV6-3,few,CASSRPGTGHQPQHF,TGTGCCAGCAGTCGGCCCGGGACAGGGCATCAGCCCCAGCATTTT
TRBJ2-5,.,TRBV11-2,few,CASSLEWRSVETQYF,TGTGCCAGCAGCTTAGAATGGAGGAGCGTAGAGACCCAGTACTTC
TRBJ1-5,.,TRBV2,.,CASKFTENQPQHF,TGTGCCAGCAAATTTACAGAAAATCAGCCCCAGCATTTT
TRBJ2-5,TRBD1,TRBV5-1,.,CASSVRPTGEETQYF,TGCGCCAGCAGCGTGCGGCCGACAGGGGAAGAGACCCAGTACTTC
TRBJ2-5,.,TRBV29-1,many,CSVSRSQETQYF,TGCAGCGTTTCCAGGAGTCAAGAGACCCAGTACTTC
TRBJ2-7,TRBD2,TRBV20-1,few,CSARDGLAGTLYF,TGCAGTGCTAGAGATGGGCTAGCGGGAACGTTGTACTTC
TRBJ2-5,TRBD1,TRBV4-3,.,CASSRGTGGDETQYF,TGCGCCAGCAGCCGCGGGACAGGGGGCGATGAGACCCAGTACTTC
TRBJ2-1,TRBD2,TRBV29-1,.,CSVGGLHNEQFF,TGCAGCGTTGGGGGACTACACAATGAGCAGTTCTTC
TRBJ2-7,.,TRBV20-1,.,CSASYPGPVDEQYF,TGCAGTGCTAGCTACCCGGGACCCGTCGACGAGCAGTACTTC
TRBJ1-2,.,TRBV4-1,.,CASSQGDAGIYGYTF,TGCGCCAGCAGCCAAGGGGACGCAGGAATCTATGGCTACACCTTC
TRBJ2-6,TRBD1,TRBV5-1,.,CASKPGEQGEAGANVLTF,TGCGCCAGCAAACCCGGGGAACAGGGGGAAGCTGGGGCCAACGTCCTGACTTTC
TRBJ1-4,.,TRBV4-2,few,CASSQVGRNEKLFF,TGTGCCAGCAGCCAAGTGGGCCGGAATGAAAAACTGTTTTTT
TRBJ1-5,.,TRBV7-2,.,CASSSGGISNQPQHF,TGTGCCAGCAGCTCAGGCGGGATTAGCAATCAGCCCCAGCATTTT
TRBJ2-5,.,TRBV7-7,.,CASSSGNLQETQYF,TGTGCCAGCAGCTCAGGGAACCTGCAGGAGACCCAGTACTTC
TRBJ2-5,TRBD1,TRBV7-9,.,CASSLVGRGPETQYF,TGTGCCAGCAGCTTAGTCGGCAGGGGGCCCGAGACCCAGTACTTC
TRBJ1-2,.,TRBV4-2,.,CASSPGAPVLGDYGYTF,TGTGCCAGCAGCCCGGGGGCTCCGGTCCTTGGGGACTATGGCTACACCTTC
TRBJ2-2,.,TRBV20-1,.,CSARYGSAGELFF,TGCAGTGCTAGATATGGGAGCGCCGGGGAGCTGTTTTTT